A single T cell receptor beta chain is shown here with its context. The table lists this clone with a few counts. Its cognate antigen has yet to be identified. No base quality values were provided; no much bigger clone lies one nucleotide off. Library method: the immunoSEQ multiplex PCR assay. As stored in TCRdb, this immuneACCESS dataset retains in-frame rearrangements with V and J assigned. A fraction of the clones does not appear; measured against another copy, unresolved V genes explain less than half of the discrepancy, and the remainder lacks a known reason. The sample contains around 140,000 clones, about 90% of them found a single time. Approximately 2.9% of the sample is in the top ten clones. The data were obtained in a study of control samples from healthy donors and cancer patients (dated by TCRdb to about 2020). The source of this sequence is a man aged 30 to 45 in good health. The sequencing sample was made of blood.

The CDR3 has the sequence CASNRQGSSYEQYF. The DNA sequence is as follows: TGTGCCAGCAACCGACAGGGGTCCTCCTACGAGCAGTACTTC. The V and J genes are TRBV5-4 and TRBJ2-7, with 8 middle bases fitting TRBD1. The CDR3 starts with the cysteine, ends with the phenylalanine, and has 14 residues. CDR3 DNA is the only sequence kept; it has 42 bases, read in frame from the first base. Sequences SGHNT (CDR1) and YYREEE (CDR2) are obtained from the germline V gene (reference sequence). V ends up 6 bases short and J 0 bases short, with an unmatched junction base count of 5.